Each of the 23 T cell receptor beta chains below was sequenced from the same sample in a study of cytomegalovirus exposure and HLA in healthy donors. A multiplex PCR was run with 60 Vbeta primers and 13 Jbeta primers. Produced via immunoSEQ multiplex PCR; TCRdb's table is partial and in-frame only. This sample has 75,000 to 80,000 clones, with 65% to 80% found just once. Sequences were obtained from PBMCs. Receptors originate from a male donor in good health and CMV-seropositive.

This clone was counted a few times. This sequence joins TRBV6-1 and TRBJ2-6; D ambiguous. CDR1 and CDR2 from the germline V gene are MNHNS and SASEGT. This CDR3 region has 13 residues. Between the trimmed V and J ends, which lost 11 bases and 0 bases, there was a span of 8 bases. This CDR3 is CAGHRSGANVLTF. In DNA form, the CDR3 reads TGTGCCGGCCACCGCTCTGGGGCCAACGTCCTGACTTTC.

The J gene is TRBJ2-1, the V gene TRBV10-3; TRBD2 aligns across 9 bases. The V gene end was trimmed by 5 bases and the J gene end by 8 bases; junction bases not matched to a gene: 10. The CDR3 length is 15 residues. Per germline, CDR1 ENHRY and CDR2 SYGVKD. CDR3 sequence (DNA): TGTGCCATCAGTTTAGCGGGAGATTATCTTGATGAGCAGTTCTTC. Residues: CAISLAGDYLDEQFF.

This clone was counted a few times. The chain joins TRBV7-2 to TRBJ2-5, with 12 bases identical to TRBD2. The V gene's germline CDR1 is SGHTA and CDR2 FQGNSA. The V segment lost 4 bases and the J segment 2 bases; nucleotides outside the gene matches: 2. The CDR3 runs to 15 residues. CDR3 protein: CASSSTSGGQETQYF. The CDR3, as DNA: TGTGCCAGCAGCTCGACTAGCGGGGGACAAGAGACCCAGTACTTC.

The chain carries TRBV5-3 and TRBJ2-5; 7 nucleotides agree with TRBD2. The J call is uncertain, as TRBJ2-7 better fits the DNA end. TRBV5-3 is an ORF for which the function is uncertain. The CDR3 loop spans 14 amino acids. As DNA, the CDR3 is TGTGCCAGAAGGCCGGGGGGACCCACCTACGAGCAGTACTTC. Translation gives CARRPGGPTYEQYF.

The rearrangement joins TRBV14 to TRBJ2-3, with D possibly matching TRBD1 (5 bases). Germline lookup yields CDR1 SGHDN and CDR2 FVKESK. This CDR3 region has 14 residues. Between the trimmed V and J ends, which lost 4 bases and 1 base, there was a span of 9 bases. Here the CDR3 DNA reads TGTGCCAGCAGCCGAACCAGGGGCACAGATACGCAGTATTTT. It codes for CASSRTRGTDTQYF. Based on the CDR3 plus reference TRBV14 and TRBJ2-3, the full variable domain is EAGVTQFPSHSVIEKGQTVTLRCDPISGHDNLYWYRRVMGKEIKFLLHFVKESKQDESGMPNNRFLAERTGGTYSTLKVQPAELEDSGVYFCASSRTRGTDTQYFGPGTRLTVL.

As concerns this clone: Different DNA sequences within this sample yield the same CDR3. This chain uses TRBV5-1 with TRBJ2-1, with a weak D call TRBD2 (5 bases). Looked up from germline, CDR1 is SGHRS and CDR2 is YFSETQ. Trimming took off 0 bases at V and 0 bases at J, with 7 bases between the two ends. CDR3 length: 15 residues. The CDR3: CASSLDGSSYNEQFF. CDR3 in DNA: TGCGCCAGCAGCTTGGATGGGAGCTCCTACAATGAGCAGTTCTTC.

The CDR3 protein is CASSREGAISGNTIYF. The DNA for the CDR3 is TGTGCCAGCAGCCGTGAGGGGGCGATATCTGGAAACACCATATATTTT. The rearrangement links TRBV7-9 to TRBJ1-3; 7 bases align to TRBD1. The germline CDR1 and CDR2 sequences are SEHNR and FQNEAQ (reference sequence). J was trimmed by 1 base and V by 5 bases; bases with no gene match: 8. This CDR3 is 16 amino acids long. Filled out from reference TRBV7-9 and TRBJ1-3, the complete variable domain reads DTGVSQNPRHKITKRGQNVTFRCDPISEHNRLYWYRQTLGQGPEFLTYFQNEAQLEKSRLLSDRFSAERPKGSFSTLEIQRTEQGDSAMYLCASSREGAISGNTIYFGEGSWLTVV.

For this clone: The junction departs from germline at one end; a sequencing error may be responsible. The V call is TRBV6-5, the J call TRBJ2-3; 7 nucleotides line up with TRBD2. Germline V gene sequence: CDR1 MNHEY, CDR2 SVGAGI. CDR3 size: 16 residues. CDR3: CASSYSPSGLTDAQYF. The DNA of the CDR3 is TGTGCCAGCAGTTACTCCCCTAGCGGACTCACAGATGCGCAGTATTTT.

The CDR3 DNA reads as TGTGCCAGCAGTTACTCGACCGGGAGGAGCAACGAGCAGTACTTC. This encodes CASSYSTGRSNEQYF. V gene TRBV6-5 combines with J gene TRBJ2-5; TRBD2 matches 7 bases. The assigned J gene may be wrong: the sequence end matches TRBJ2-7 better. The germline V gene has CDR1 MNHEY and CDR2 SVGAGI. This CDR3 region has 15 residues.

The chain's CDR3 is CASTFGIRDEQYF. In nucleotides, the CDR3 is TGTGCCTCCACCTTTGGAATTCGGGACGAGCAGTACTTC. The chain joins TRBV2 to TRBJ2-7; D remains unclear. Germline CDR1 and CDR2: SNHLY and FYNNEI. The V end lost 11 bases, the J end lost 5 bases, and 19 bases lay between the germline ends. The CDR3 is made up of 13 amino acids.

This chain joins TRBV5-1 and TRBJ2-5, with 9 bases lining up with TRBD2. With the DNA end fitting TRBJ2-7 better, the J assignment may be wrong. This CDR3 has 17 residues. The V gene's germline CDR1 is SGHRS and CDR2 YFSETQ. The CDR3 protein is CASSFGSAAGGRGEQYF. CDR3 DNA sequence: TGCGCCAGCAGCTTTGGTTCAGCAGCGGGGGGCCGGGGCGAGCAGTACTTC.

The rearrangement uses TRBV6-1 and TRBJ2-7, with 7 bases aligning to TRBD1. V was clipped by 7 bases and J by 1 base; unmatched bases: 10. The V gene's germline CDR1 is MNHNS and CDR2 SASEGT. The CDR3 covers 15 residues. For the CDR3, the DNA is TGTGCCAGCAAGCAAGCCGGGACAGAGTCCTACGAGCAGTACTTC. Amino acid sequence: CASKQAGTESYEQYF.

The chain carries TRBV15 and TRBJ2-2; TRBD1 aligns across 8 bases. This CDR3 spans 19 amino acids. V trimming: 5 bases; J trimming: 2 bases; junction bases outside the gene matches: 16. CDR1 and CDR2 (germline): LNHNV, YYDKDF (reference sequence). The CDR3 DNA reads as TGTGCCACCAGCGGAGCAGGGGGCATATTCCTCACTAACACCGGGGAGCTGTTTTTT. Translated: CATSGAGGIFLTNTGELFF.

The chain has TRBV27 and TRBJ2-7; 7 bases align to TRBD2. With V trimmed by 3 bases and J by 6 bases, 5 bases remained unmatched. The CDR3 extends over 13 amino acids. Per germline, CDR1 MNHEY and CDR2 SMNVEV (reference sequence). The CDR3 DNA follows: TGTGCCAGCAGTTTGGGCGGGGGAGCCGAGCAGTACTTC. It is translated as CASSLGGGAEQYF.

This clone has only one observation. This chain joins TRBV6-6 and TRBJ1-2; unclear D gene. The germline CDR1 and CDR2 sequences are MNHNY and SVGAGI (reference sequence). The CDR3 totals 13 residues. V shed 2 bases and J shed 3 bases, with 7 bases lying between them. In DNA, the CDR3 is TGTGCCAGCAGTTACGAACCAGACTATGGCTACACCTTC. It codes for CASSYEPDYGYTF.

The J gene is TRBJ2-7, the V gene TRBV5-4, with D unclear. The germline V and J ends were trimmed by 0 bases and 2 bases, with 3 bases remaining between them. The CDR3 sequence is 12 residues long. Germline V gene sequence: CDR1 SGHNT, CDR2 YYREEE (reference sequence). The CDR3 nucleotides read TGTGCCAGCAGCTTGGACACCTACGAGCAGTACTTC. It encodes CASSLDTYEQYF. The full variable domain, in which reference TRBV5-4 and TRBJ2-7 provide the parts outside the CDR3, is ETGVTQSPTHLIKTRGQQVTLRCSSQSGHNTVSWYQQALGQGPQFIFQYYREEENGRGNFPPRFSGLQFPNYSSELNVNALELDDSALYLCASSLDTYEQYFGPGTRLTVT.

The rearrangement uses TRBV5-1 and TRBJ2-1, with a possible D match to TRBD2 (7 bases). CDR3 length: 15 residues. Germline-derived CDR1 and CDR2 are SGHRS and YFSETQ. Trimming shortened V by 4 bases and J by 4 bases, and 15 bases separated the two germline ends. CDR3 sequence: CASSPGEGAYNEQFF. CDR3 nucleotide sequence: TGCGCCAGCAGCCCAGGGGAGGGTGCATACAATGAGCAGTTCTTC.

This chain links TRBV6-6 with TRBJ1-1; possibly TRBD1 for D (5 bases). Germline V gene sequence: CDR1 MNHNY, CDR2 SVGAGI (reference sequence). The length of the CDR3 is 15 residues. Trimming left V 7 bases short and J 1 base short, with 16 bases between. CDR3 residues: CASKLGGGGNTEAFF. CDR3 coding DNA: TGTGCCAGCAAATTGGGGGGGGGTGGGAACACTGAAGCTTTCTTT.

The rearrangement links TRBV23-1 to TRBJ2-7; 10 positions match TRBD1. TRBV23-1 is an open reading frame whose function is uncertain. With V trimmed by 6 bases and J by 3 bases, 14 bases remained unmatched. The CDR3 has 17 amino acids. CDR3 in amino acids: CASSPSGTGAPFYEQYF. The CDR3 DNA follows: TGCGCCAGCAGCCCTTCCGGGACAGGGGCCCCCTTCTACGAGCAGTACTTC.

The chain employs TRBV2 and TRBJ1-2; D remains unclear. The germline V gene encodes CDR1 SNHLY and CDR2 FYNNEI. The CDR3 is made up of 14 amino acids. V was shortened by 8 bases and J by 7 bases, with 20 bases between the two germline ends. CDR3 sequence: CASRETRGGSGYTF. In DNA, the CDR3 is TGTGCCAGCCGGGAGACGCGGGGAGGGTCTGGCTACACCTTC.

In its sample, this clone was seen once. DNA of the CDR3: TGTGCCAGCAGCTTCGGGGGAAATGAGCAGTTCTTC. As protein: CASSFGGNEQFF. The J gene is TRBJ2-1, the V gene TRBV5-4, with a possible D match to TRBD2 (6 bases). Germline CDR1 reads SGHNT; CDR2 reads YYREEE (reference sequence). Trimming pared 2 bases from V and 7 bases from J, leaving 7 bases between. The CDR3 consists of 12 residues.

A word on this clone: This sample also contains other DNA sequences that code for the same CDR3. V and J are TRBV30 and TRBJ2-7, with 9 bases identical to TRBD1. Looked up from germline, CDR1 is GTSNPN and CDR2 is SVGIG (reference sequence). The CDR3 totals 14 residues. Trimming removed 2 bases from V and 3 bases from J; junction bases left unmatched: 5. The CDR3 DNA follows: TGTGCCTGGAGTCCCCGGGACAGGGTCTACGAGCAGTACTTC. This codes for CAWSPRDRVYEQYF.

The CDR3 DNA reads TGTGCCAGCAGCTTAGGACAGGGGACGGAGACCCAGTACTTC. This encodes CASSLGQGTETQYF. The chain couples TRBV11-3 to TRBJ2-5; 8 nucleotides line up with TRBD1. Germline-derived CDR1 and CDR2 are SGHNT and YENEEA. The CDR3 length is 14 residues. The V segment lost 1 base and the J segment 5 bases; nucleotides outside the gene matches: 3.